This passage covers 10 T cell receptor beta chains from one sample sequenced in a study of T cells in localized non-small cell lung cancer. This table comes from immunoSEQ multiplex PCR, and its TCRdb copy is limited to in-frame clones, with some not included. The sample consists of under 20,000 clones, about 91% of them appearing once. The sequenced sample was peripheral blood, obtained before any cancer treatment. These receptors all stem from a female donor over 55 with stage III squamous cell lung carcinoma.

The rearrangement joins TRBV13 to TRBJ2-7; 9 bases fit TRBD2. Germline loops: CDR1 PRHDT, CDR2 FYEKMQ (reference sequence). The CDR3 runs 13 residues. V shed 0 bases and J 7 bases; nucleotides not matched to a gene: 1. The CDR3 sequence is CASSLGSGGEQYF. The CDR3 DNA follows: TGTGCCAGCAGCTTAGGTAGCGGGGGAGAGCAGTACTTC.

The chain employs TRBV9 and TRBJ2-3, with TRBD2 identical over 10 bases. CDR3 size: 15 residues. J gave up 7 bases and V 4 bases, and 9 bases lay outside the gene matches. Germline V gives CDR1 SGDLS, CDR2 YYNGEE. CDR3 DNA: TGTGCCAGCAGCCCCCACGTAGCGGGAGGAAATACGCAGTATTTT. It encodes CASSPHVAGGNTQYF.

In DNA, the CDR3 is TGTGCCAGCAGTAACAACGACAGGAAAAATGAGCAGTTCTTC. This translates into CASSNNDRKNEQFF. V and J are TRBV28 and TRBJ2-1; D perhaps matches TRBD1 (6 bases). CDR1 and CDR2 from the germline V gene are MDHEN and SYDVKM. The CDR3 extends over 14 amino acids. V was clipped by 5 bases and J by 7 bases, with 15 bases between them.

The rearrangement uses TRBV9 and TRBJ2-6, with D maybe TRBD1 (7 bases). The CDR3 length is 17 residues. Germline V lookup: CDR1 SGDLS, CDR2 YYNGEE. Between the trimmed V and J ends, which lost 4 bases and 2 bases, there was a span of 16 bases. The CDR3 bases are TGTGCCAGCAGCCTAAGAGGAGGGGGCGCTGGGGCCAACGTCCTGACTTTC. The encoded protein is CASSLRGGGAGANVLTF. Full variable domain (rest looked up from reference TRBV9 and TRBJ2-6): DSGVTQTPKHLITATGQRVTLRCSPRSGDLSVYWYQQSLDQGLQFLIQYYNGEERAKGNILERFSAQQFPDLHSELNLSSLELGDSALYFCASSLRGGGAGANVLTFGAGSRLTVL.

This clone has more than one count but fewer than ten. The chain is built from TRBV15 and TRBJ2-1; no firm D call. The germline CDR1 and CDR2 sequences are LNHNV and YYDKDF (reference sequence). The V gene lost 0 bases and the J gene lost 8 bases, with 5 bases spanning the gap. This CDR3 has 12 residues. CDR3 in amino acids: CATSRDGDEQFF. DNA for the CDR3: TGTGCCACCAGCAGAGATGGCGATGAGCAGTTCTTC.

The V gene is TRBV11-2, the J gene TRBJ1-1; D is unresolved. From germline, CDR1 is SGHAT and CDR2 FQNNGV. The CDR3 is made up of 14 amino acids. The V end was cut by 0 bases, the J end by 5 bases, with 10 bases between. CDR3 bases: TGTGCCAGCAGCTTAGATCCGGGGAGGACTGAAGCTTTCTTT. It yields the protein CASSLDPGRTEAFF.

The chain uses TRBV5-4 and TRBJ1-4, with D perhaps TRBD1 (6 bases). There are 15 residues in the CDR3. Trimming took off 4 bases at V and 7 bases at J, with 17 bases between the two ends. CDR1 is SGHNT, CDR2 YYREEE, per germline (reference sequence). The CDR3 nucleotides are TGTGCCAGCAGCCCAGGAGGGGGGCGCAGTGAAAAACTGTTTTTT. This encodes CASSPGGGRSEKLFF. Full variable domain (missing parts from reference TRBV5-4 and TRBJ1-4): ETGVTQSPTHLIKTRGQQVTLRCSSQSGHNTVSWYQQALGQGPQFIFQYYREEENGRGNFPPRFSGLQFPNYSSELNVNALELDDSALYLCASSPGGGRSEKLFFGSGTQLSVL.

In DNA form, the CDR3 reads TGTGCCACCAGCAGAGATCAGGGGGCGTCTTATGGCTACACCTTC. Encoded protein: CATSRDQGASYGYTF. The chain uses TRBV15 and TRBJ1-2; TRBD1 matches at 8 bases. With V trimmed by 0 bases and J by 5 bases, 5 bases remained unmatched. The CDR3 consists of 15 residues. Germline V gene lookup returns CDR1 LNHNV and CDR2 YYDKDF (reference sequence).

The V gene is TRBV27, the J gene TRBJ2-6; D not resolved. CDR1 is MNHEY, CDR2 SMNVEV, per germline (reference sequence). The V end lost 2 bases, the J end lost 2 bases, and 7 bases lay between the germline ends. This CDR3 spans 15 amino acids. In DNA, the CDR3 is TGTGCCAGCAGTTTAGGCCCCCCTGGGGCCAACGTCCTGACTTTC. Residues: CASSLGPPGANVLTF. The complete variable domain, with remaining parts taken from reference TRBV27 and TRBJ2-6, reads EAQVTQNPRYLITVTGKKLTVTCSQNMNHEYMSWYRQDPGLGLRQIYYSMNVEVTDKGDVPEGYKVSRKEKRNFPLILESPSPNQTSLYFCASSLGPPGANVLTFGAGSRLTVL.

This clone appeared a single time. The rearrangement links TRBV7-3 to TRBJ2-5; possible D gene TRBD1, 6 bases. Germline V gene sequence: CDR1 SGHTA, CDR2 FQGTGA. V dropped 5 bases and J dropped 5 bases, with 12 bases sitting between them. The CDR3 is 13 amino acids. The CDR3 here is CASSGTRGETQYF. The DNA of the CDR3 is TGTGCCAGCAGCGGGACGAGGGGGGAGACCCAGTACTTC.